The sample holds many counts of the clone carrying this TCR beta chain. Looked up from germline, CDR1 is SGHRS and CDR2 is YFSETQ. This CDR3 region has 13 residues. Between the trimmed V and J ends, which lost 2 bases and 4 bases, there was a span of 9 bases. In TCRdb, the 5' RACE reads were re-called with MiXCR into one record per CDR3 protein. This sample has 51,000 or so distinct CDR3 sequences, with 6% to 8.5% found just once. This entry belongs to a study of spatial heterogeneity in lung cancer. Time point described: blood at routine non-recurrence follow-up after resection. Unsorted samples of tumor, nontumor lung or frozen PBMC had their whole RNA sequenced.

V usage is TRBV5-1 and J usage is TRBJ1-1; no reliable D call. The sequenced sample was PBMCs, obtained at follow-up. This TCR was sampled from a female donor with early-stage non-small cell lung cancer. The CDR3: CASSFFFGTEAFF. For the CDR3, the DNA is TGCGCCAGCAGCTTTTTTTTTGGCACTGAAGCTTTCTTT.